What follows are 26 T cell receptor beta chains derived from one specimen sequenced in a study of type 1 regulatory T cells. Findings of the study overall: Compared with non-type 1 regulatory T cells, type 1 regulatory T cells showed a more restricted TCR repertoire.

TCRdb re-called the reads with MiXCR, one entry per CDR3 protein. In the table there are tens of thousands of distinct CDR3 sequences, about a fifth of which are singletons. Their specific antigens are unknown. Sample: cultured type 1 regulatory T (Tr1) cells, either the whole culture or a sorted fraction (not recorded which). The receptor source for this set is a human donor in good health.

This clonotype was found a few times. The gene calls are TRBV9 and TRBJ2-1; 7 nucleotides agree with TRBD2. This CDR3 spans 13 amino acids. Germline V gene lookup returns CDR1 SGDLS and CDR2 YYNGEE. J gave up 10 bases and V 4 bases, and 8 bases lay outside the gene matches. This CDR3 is CASSPQSTSEQFF. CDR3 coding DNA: TGTGCCAGCAGCCCTCAGTCGACTAGCGAGCAGTTCTTC.

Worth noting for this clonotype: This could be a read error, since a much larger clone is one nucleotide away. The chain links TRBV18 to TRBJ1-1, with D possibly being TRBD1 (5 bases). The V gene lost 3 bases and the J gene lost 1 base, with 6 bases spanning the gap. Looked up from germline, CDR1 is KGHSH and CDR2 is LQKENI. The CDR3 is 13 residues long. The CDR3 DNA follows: TGTGCCAGCTCACCGACAGAGAACACTGAAGCTTTCTTT. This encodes CASSPTENTEAFF.

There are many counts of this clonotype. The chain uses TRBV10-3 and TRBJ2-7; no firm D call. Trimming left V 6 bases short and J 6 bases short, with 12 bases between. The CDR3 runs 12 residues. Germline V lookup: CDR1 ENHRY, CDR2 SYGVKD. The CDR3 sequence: CAISEDFAEQYF. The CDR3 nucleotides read TGTGCCATCAGCGAAGATTTCGCCGAGCAGTACTTC.

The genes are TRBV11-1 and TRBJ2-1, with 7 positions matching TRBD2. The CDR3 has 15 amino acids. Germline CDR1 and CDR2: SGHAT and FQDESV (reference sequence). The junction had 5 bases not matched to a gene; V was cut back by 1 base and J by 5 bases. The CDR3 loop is CASSLEGGSNNEQFF. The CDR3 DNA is TGTGCCAGCAGCTTAGAAGGCGGGAGTAACAATGAGCAGTTCTTC.

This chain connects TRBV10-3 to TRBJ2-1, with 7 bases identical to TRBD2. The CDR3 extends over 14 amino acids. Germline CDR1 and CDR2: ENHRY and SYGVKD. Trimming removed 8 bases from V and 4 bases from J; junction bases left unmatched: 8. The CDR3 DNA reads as TGTGCCATCGGCGGCGGGAGCCAGTACAATGAGCAGTTCTTC. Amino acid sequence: CAIGGGSQYNEQFF.

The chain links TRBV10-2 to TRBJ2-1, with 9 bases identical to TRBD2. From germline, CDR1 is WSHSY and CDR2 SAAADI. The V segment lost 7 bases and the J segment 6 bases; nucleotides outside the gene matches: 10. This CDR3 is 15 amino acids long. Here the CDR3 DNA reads TGCGCCAGCAAACCCGGGCTAGCGGGGTCCAATGAGCAGTTCTTC. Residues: CASKPGLAGSNEQFF.

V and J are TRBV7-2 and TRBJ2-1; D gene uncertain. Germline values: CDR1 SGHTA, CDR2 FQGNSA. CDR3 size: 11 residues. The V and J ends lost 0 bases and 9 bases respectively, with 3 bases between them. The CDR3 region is CASSLAIEQFF. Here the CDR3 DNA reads TGTGCCAGCAGCTTAGCCATTGAGCAGTTCTTC.

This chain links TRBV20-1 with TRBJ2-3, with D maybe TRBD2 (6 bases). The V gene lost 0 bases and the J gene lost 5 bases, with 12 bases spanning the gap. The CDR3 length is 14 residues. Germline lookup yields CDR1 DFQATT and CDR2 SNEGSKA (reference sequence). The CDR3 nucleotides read TGCAGTGCTAGAGAACTAGCCGGGGGAGATACGCAGTATTTT. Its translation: CSARELAGGDTQYF.

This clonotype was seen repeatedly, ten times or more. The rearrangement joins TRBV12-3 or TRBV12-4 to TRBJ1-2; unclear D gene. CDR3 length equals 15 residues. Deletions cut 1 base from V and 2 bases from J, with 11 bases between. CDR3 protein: CASSLDFMRNYGYTF. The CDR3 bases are TGTGCCAGCAGTTTAGACTTCATGAGAAACTATGGCTACACCTTC.

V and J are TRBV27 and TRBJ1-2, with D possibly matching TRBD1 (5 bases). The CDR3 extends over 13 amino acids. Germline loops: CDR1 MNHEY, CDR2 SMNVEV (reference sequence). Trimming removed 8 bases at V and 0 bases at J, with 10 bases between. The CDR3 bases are TGTGCCAGCGCAGGGACGCCTAACTATGGCTACACCTTC. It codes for CASAGTPNYGYTF.

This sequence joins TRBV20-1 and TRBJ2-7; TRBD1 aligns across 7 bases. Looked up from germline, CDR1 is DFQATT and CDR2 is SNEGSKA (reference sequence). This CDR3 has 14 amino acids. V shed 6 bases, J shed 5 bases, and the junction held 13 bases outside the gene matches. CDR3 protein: CSADHTGVPHEQYF. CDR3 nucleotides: TGCAGTGCCGATCACACAGGGGTTCCCCACGAGCAGTACTTC.

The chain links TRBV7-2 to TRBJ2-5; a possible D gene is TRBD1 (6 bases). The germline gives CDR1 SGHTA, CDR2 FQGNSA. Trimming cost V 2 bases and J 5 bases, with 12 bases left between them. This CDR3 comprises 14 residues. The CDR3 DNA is TGTGCCAGCAGCTTACAGGGGCAGTGGGAGACCCAGTACTTC. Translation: CASSLQGQWETQYF.

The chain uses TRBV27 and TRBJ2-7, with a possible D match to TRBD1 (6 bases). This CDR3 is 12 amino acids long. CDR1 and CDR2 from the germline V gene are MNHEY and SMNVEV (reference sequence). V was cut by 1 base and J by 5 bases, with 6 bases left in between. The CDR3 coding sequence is TGTGCCAGCAGTTTATGGGGGCACGAGCAGTACTTC. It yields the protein CASSLWGHEQYF.

The CDR3 DNA is TGTGCCATCAGTCCGGGACAGGGGGCGTATCAGCCCCAGCATTTT. It yields the protein CAISPGQGAYQPQHF. The gene calls are TRBV10-3 and TRBJ1-5; 12 positions agree with TRBD1. Germline V CDR1 and CDR2: ENHRY, SYGVKD. The CDR3 has 15 amino acids. The V gene end was trimmed by 5 bases and the J gene end by 5 bases; junction bases not matched to a gene: 4.

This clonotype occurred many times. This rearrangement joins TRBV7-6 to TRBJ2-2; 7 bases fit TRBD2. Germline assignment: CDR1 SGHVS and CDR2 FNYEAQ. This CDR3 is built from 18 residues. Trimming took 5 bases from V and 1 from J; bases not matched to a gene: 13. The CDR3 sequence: CASSKYPRASGNTGELFF. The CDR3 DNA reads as TGTGCCAGCAGCAAATACCCGCGGGCTAGCGGGAACACCGGGGAGCTGTTTTTT.

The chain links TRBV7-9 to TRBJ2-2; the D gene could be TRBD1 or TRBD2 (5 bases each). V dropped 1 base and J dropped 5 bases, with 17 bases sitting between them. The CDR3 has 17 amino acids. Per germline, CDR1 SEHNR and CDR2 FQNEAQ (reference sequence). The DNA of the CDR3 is TGTGCCAGCAGCTTAGATCGACAGAGGGCCCTTACCGGGGAGCTGTTTTTT. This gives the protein CASSLDRQRALTGELFF.

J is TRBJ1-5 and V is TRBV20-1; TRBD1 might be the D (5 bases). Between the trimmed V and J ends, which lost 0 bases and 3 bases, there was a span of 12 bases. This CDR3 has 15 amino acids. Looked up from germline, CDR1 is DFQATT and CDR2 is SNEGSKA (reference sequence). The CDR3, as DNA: TGCAGTGCTAGAGAGGGAGGGGCCGTCAATCAGCCCCAGCATTTT. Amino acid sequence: CSAREGGAVNQPQHF.

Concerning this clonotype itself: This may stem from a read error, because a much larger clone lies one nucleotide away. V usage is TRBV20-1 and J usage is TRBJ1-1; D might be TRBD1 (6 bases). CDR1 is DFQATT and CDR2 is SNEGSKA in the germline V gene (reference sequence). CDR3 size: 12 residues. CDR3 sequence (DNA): TGCGGTGCTATCAGGGGGAACACTGAAGCTTTCTTT. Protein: CGAIRGNTEAFF.

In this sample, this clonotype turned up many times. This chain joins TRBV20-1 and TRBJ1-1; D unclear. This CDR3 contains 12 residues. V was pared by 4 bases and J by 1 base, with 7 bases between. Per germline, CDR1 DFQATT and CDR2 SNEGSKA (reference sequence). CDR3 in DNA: TGCAGTGCTAAGGGTGAGAACACTGAAGCTTTCTTT. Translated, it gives CSAKGENTEAFF.

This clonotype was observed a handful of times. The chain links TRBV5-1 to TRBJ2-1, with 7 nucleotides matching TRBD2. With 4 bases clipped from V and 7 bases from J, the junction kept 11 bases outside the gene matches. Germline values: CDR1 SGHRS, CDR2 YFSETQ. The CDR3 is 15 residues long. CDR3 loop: CASSNDAGERNEQFF. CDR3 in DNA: TGCGCCAGCAGCAATGATGCGGGAGAACGGAATGAGCAGTTCTTC.

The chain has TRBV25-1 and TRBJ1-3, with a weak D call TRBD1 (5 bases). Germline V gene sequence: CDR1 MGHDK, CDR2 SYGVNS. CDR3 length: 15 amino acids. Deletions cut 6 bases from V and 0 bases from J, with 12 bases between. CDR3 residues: CASRRDSVSGNTIYF. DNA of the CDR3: TGTGCCAGCAGACGAGACAGTGTCTCTGGAAACACCATATATTTT.

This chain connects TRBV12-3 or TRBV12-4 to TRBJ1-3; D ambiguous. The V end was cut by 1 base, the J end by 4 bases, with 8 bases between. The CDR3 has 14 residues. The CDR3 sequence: CASSLGGGGNTIYF. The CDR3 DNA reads TGTGCCAGCAGTTTAGGGGGAGGCGGAAACACCATATATTTT.

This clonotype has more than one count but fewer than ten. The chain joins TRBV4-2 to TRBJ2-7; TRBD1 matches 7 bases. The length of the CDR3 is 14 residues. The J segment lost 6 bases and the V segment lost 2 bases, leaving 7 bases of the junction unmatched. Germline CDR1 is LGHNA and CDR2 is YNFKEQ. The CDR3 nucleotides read TGTGCCAGCAGCCAAAAGGGCGCAGGGGGCGAGCAGTACTTC. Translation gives CASSQKGAGGEQYF.

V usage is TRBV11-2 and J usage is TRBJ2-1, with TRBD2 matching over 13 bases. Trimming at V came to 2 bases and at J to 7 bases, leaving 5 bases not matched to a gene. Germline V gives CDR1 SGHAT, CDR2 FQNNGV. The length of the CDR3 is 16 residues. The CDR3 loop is CASSLTGTSGTNEQFF. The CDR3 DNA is TGTGCCAGCAGCTTAACCGGGACTAGCGGGACTAATGAGCAGTTCTTC.

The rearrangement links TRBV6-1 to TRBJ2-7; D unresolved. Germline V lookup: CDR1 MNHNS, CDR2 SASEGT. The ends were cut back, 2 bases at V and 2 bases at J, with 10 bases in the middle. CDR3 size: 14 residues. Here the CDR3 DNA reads TGTGCCAGCAGTGAACGAAGTGGAGCCTACGAGCAGTACTTC. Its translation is CASSERSGAYEQYF.

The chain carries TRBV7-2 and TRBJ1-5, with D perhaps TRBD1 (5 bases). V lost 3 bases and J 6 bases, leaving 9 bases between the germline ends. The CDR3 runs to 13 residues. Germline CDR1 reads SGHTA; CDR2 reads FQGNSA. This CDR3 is CASSLQDTQPQHF. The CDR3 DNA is TGTGCCAGCAGCTTGCAGGACACTCAGCCCCAGCATTTT.